Presented here are 18 T cell receptor beta chains from one specimen sequenced in a study of blood T cell repertoires in COVID-19. The data were produced by immunoSEQ multiplex PCR, yet TCRdb's version contains in-frame clones alone and is incomplete. The table shows about 160,000 clones, with over 80% occurring only once. The sample taken for sequencing was PBMCs or T cells enriched from blood (not recorded which). The receptor source for this set is a woman aged 45-59 years who had recovered from COVID-19.

This chain connects TRBV6-5 to TRBJ1-1; TRBD1 might be the D (5 bases). V gave up 0 bases and J gave up 7 bases, with 9 bases separating them. Germline CDR1 MNHEY, CDR2 SVGAGI. The CDR3 consists of 13 residues. The CDR3: CASSYSRQREAFF. The DNA for the CDR3 is TGTGCCAGCAGTTACTCCAGACAGCGTGAAGCTTTCTTT.

The CDR3 coding sequence is TGCGCCAGCAGTGGACAGCTGAACACTGAAGCTTTCTTT. It encodes CASSGQLNTEAFF. The J gene is TRBJ1-1, the V gene TRBV10-1; perhaps TRBD1 as D (5 bases). CDR3 length equals 13 residues. V was shortened by 4 bases and J by 0 bases, with 6 bases between the two germline ends. The germline CDR1 and CDR2 sequences are WNHNN and SYGVQD (reference sequence).

V gene TRBV6-1 combines with J gene TRBJ2-4, with 9 bases that match TRBD1. The length of the CDR3 is 16 residues. V gave up 0 bases and J gave up 4 bases; unmatched junction bases: 4. Per germline, CDR1 MNHNS and CDR2 SASEGT. The CDR3 here is CASSEAGTGTKNIQYF. CDR3 coding DNA: TGTGCCAGCAGTGAAGCAGGGACAGGGACTAAAAACATTCAGTACTTC.

The chain has TRBV9 and TRBJ2-5, with D maybe TRBD2 (6 bases). Germline loops: CDR1 SGDLS, CDR2 YYNGEE. This CDR3 is 14 amino acids long. Trimming removed 5 bases from V and 1 base from J, with 12 bases in between. CDR3 sequence reads: CASSGGGAQETQYF. CDR3 DNA: TGTGCCAGCAGTGGAGGCGGGGCCCAAGAGACCCAGTACTTC.

The chain uses TRBV6-7 and TRBJ1-1, with no clear D. TRBV6-7 is an ORF for which the function is uncertain. This CDR3 is built from 15 residues. The germline V and J ends were trimmed by 9 bases and 0 bases, with 17 bases remaining between them. Written as DNA, the CDR3 is TGTGCCAGAAAGGAGGTAGCAGAAATGAACACTGAAGCTTTCTTT. Translation gives CARKEVAEMNTEAFF.

This chain uses TRBV7-2 with TRBJ1-5, with 7 bases matching TRBD1. Losses at the gene ends were 0 bases for V and 1 base for J; bases not matched to a gene: 18. Looked up from germline, CDR1 is SGHTA and CDR2 is FQGNSA. CDR3 length: 21 residues. The CDR3 DNA follows: TGTGCCAGCAGCTTAGCGGGAAAGGGGACAGAGATAAGTGACAGCAATCAGCCCCAGCATTTT. Protein: CASSLAGKGTEISDSNQPQHF.

The chain carries TRBV11-3 and TRBJ1-2; the match to TRBD1 covers 9 bases. The V segment lost 5 bases and the J segment 3 bases; nucleotides outside the gene matches: 10. Germline loops: CDR1 SGHNT, CDR2 YENEEA. The CDR3 has 16 amino acids. CDR3 sequence (DNA): TGTGCCAGCAGCCCCTCCGGGACAGGGTTTTACTATGGCTACACCTTC. Translated: CASSPSGTGFYYGYTF.

A word on this clone: The same CDR3 can be traced to other DNA sequences in this sample. The rearrangement joins TRBV24-1 to TRBJ1-2; D gene uncertain. The length of the CDR3 is 14 residues. CDR1 KGHDR and CDR2 SFDVKD come from the germline V gene. Trimming shortened V by 1 base and J by 2 bases, and 7 bases separated the two germline ends. CDR3 sequence reads: CATSDLNRNYGYTF. The CDR3 bases are TGTGCCACCAGTGATTTAAACAGAAACTATGGCTACACCTTC.

The gene calls are TRBV18 and TRBJ2-5; D is possibly TRBD2 (7 bases). The CDR3 has 17 amino acids. The ends were cut back, 0 bases at V and 1 base at J, with 15 bases in the middle. Germline V gene data show CDR1 as KGHSH and CDR2 as LQKENI. The CDR3 coding sequence is TGTGCCAGCTCACCACCGGGGAGGGGGGGCCTCCAAGAGACCCAGTACTTC. Translation: CASSPPGRGGLQETQYF.

This clone was observed a handful of times. This chain joins TRBV5-1 and TRBJ2-3; 15 nucleotides match TRBD2. The length of the CDR3 is 18 residues. The germline V gene has CDR1 SGHRS and CDR2 YFSETQ. V shed 4 bases and J 4 bases; nucleotides not matched to a gene: 10. CDR3: CASSHRTSGRVTADTQYF. For the CDR3, the DNA is TGCGCCAGCAGCCACAGGACTAGCGGGAGGGTCACCGCAGATACGCAGTATTTT.

The V and J genes are TRBV5-4 and TRBJ1-6; D is possibly TRBD1 (5 bases). The germline V and J ends were trimmed by 0 bases and 7 bases, with 11 bases remaining between them. Germline CDR1 is SGHNT and CDR2 is YYREEE (reference sequence). CDR3 length: 15 amino acids. The chain's CDR3 is CASSLAEGRNSPLHF. The DNA for the CDR3 is TGTGCCAGCAGCTTGGCAGAGGGGAGGAATTCACCCCTCCACTTT. The whole variable domain, filled in from reference TRBV5-4 and TRBJ1-6, reads ETGVTQSPTHLIKTRGQQVTLRCSSQSGHNTVSWYQQALGQGPQFIFQYYREEENGRGNFPPRFSGLQFPNYSSELNVNALELDDSALYLCASSLAEGRNSPLHFGNGTRLTVT.

J is TRBJ1-2 and V is TRBV28, with a possible D match to TRBD1 (6 bases). Germline CDR1 reads MDHEN; CDR2 reads SYDVKM. CDR3 length: 13 residues. The V gene lost 2 bases and the J gene lost 4 bases, with 8 bases spanning the gap. The CDR3 loop reads CASSLDRSYGYTF. The CDR3 DNA reads as TGTGCCAGCAGTTTAGACAGGTCCTATGGCTACACCTTC.

The rearrangement links TRBV12-3 or TRBV12-4 to TRBJ2-1, with a possible D match to TRBD2 (6 bases). Trimming left V 1 base short and J 8 bases short, with 9 bases between. The CDR3 has 13 residues. The CDR3 spells CASSLEGGYEQFF. The CDR3 DNA is TGTGCCAGCAGTTTAGAGGGAGGCTATGAGCAGTTCTTC.

The chain couples TRBV4-2 to TRBJ1-2; D is uncertain. The V end was cut by 4 bases, the J end by 11 bases, with 5 bases between. The CDR3 runs to 9 residues. Germline loops: CDR1 LGHNA, CDR2 YNFKEQ. Here the CDR3 reads CASSPPYTF. The CDR3 nucleotides read TGTGCCAGCAGCCCCCCTTACACCTTC.

This clone was counted once. The V and J genes are TRBV7-9 and TRBJ1-5; a weak D match, TRBD1 (6 bases). This CDR3 has 14 amino acids. V lost 4 bases and J 3 bases, leaving 10 bases between the germline ends. Germline CDR1 is SEHNR and CDR2 is FQNEAQ (reference sequence). CDR3 sequence: CASSSRGNNQPQHF. CDR3 coding DNA: TGTGCCAGCAGCTCCAGGGGAAACAATCAGCCCCAGCATTTT.

The chain couples TRBV11-2 to TRBJ2-2; TRBD2 is a possible D gene (5 bases). The CDR3 is 17 amino acids. V lost 5 bases and J lost 5, with 21 bases in between. Germline V gene lookup returns CDR1 SGHAT and CDR2 FQNNGV. The CDR3 bases are TGTGCCAGCAGCACCCTGCGGAGCGGAAGAGTAACCGGGGAGCTGTTTTTT. Translated, it gives CASSTLRSGRVTGELFF.

The rearrangement links TRBV5-4 to TRBJ2-1; 9 bases agree with TRBD2. Looked up from germline, CDR1 is SGHNT and CDR2 is YYREEE (reference sequence). The CDR3 has 17 residues. V shed 0 bases, J shed 1 base, and the junction held 5 bases outside the gene matches. The CDR3 DNA sequence: TGTGCCAGCAGCTTGGATAGCGGGAGTGTTTCCTACAATGAGCAGTTCTTC. Its protein product is CASSLDSGSVSYNEQFF.

The rearrangement links TRBV5-1 to TRBJ1-2; TRBD1 is a possible D gene (6 bases). From germline, CDR1 is SGHRS and CDR2 YFSETQ. The CDR3 is made up of 16 amino acids. With 5 bases removed from V and 3 bases from J, the gap between germline ends came to 20 bases. The CDR3 DNA sequence: TGCGCCAGCAGAATGTCTCGGACAGACGGGGACTATGGCTACACCTTC. Its translation: CASRMSRTDGDYGYTF.